These 25 T cell receptor beta chains were all obtained from the same sample, sequenced in a study of T cell responses to AZD1222 COVID-19 vaccine. The table came from immunoSEQ multiplex PCR; TCRdb's copy has only in-frame clones and leaves some out. Of around 88,000 clones in the sample, roughly 90% were seen once. The material was peripheral blood, obtained on day 0 of AZD1222 vaccination. Receptors originate from an adult in good health.

The chain combines TRBV19 with TRBJ1-2; unclear D gene. The CDR3 runs 13 residues. Germline V CDR1 and CDR2: LNHDA, SQIVND (reference sequence). Trimming removed 6 bases at V and 10 bases at J, with 18 bases between. The chain's CDR3 is CASRQNMRMDYTF. CDR3 sequence (DNA): TGTGCCAGTAGGCAGAACATGCGTATGGACTACACCTTC.

CDR3 DNA sequence: TGTGCCAGCAGTTTATCTGGGCAGGGCGTTAACTATGGCTACACCTTC. It yields the protein CASSLSGQGVNYGYTF. The chain couples TRBV27 to TRBJ1-2; TRBD1 is a possible D gene (5 bases). Trimming took 0 bases from V and 1 from J, leaving 12 bases between them. This CDR3 comprises 16 residues. Per germline, CDR1 MNHEY and CDR2 SMNVEV (reference sequence).

The rearrangement uses TRBV13 and TRBJ1-2; D is ambiguous. V lost 5 bases and J 2 bases, leaving 15 bases between the germline ends. Looked up from germline, CDR1 is PRHDT and CDR2 is FYEKMQ (reference sequence). The CDR3 totals 15 residues. The CDR3 nucleotides are TGTGCCAGCAGCGTTGGGTCAGAACTAAACTATGGCTACACCTTC. Protein product: CASSVGSELNYGYTF.

V is TRBV2 and J is TRBJ2-5; 7 nucleotides align to TRBD2. The ends lost 4 bases at V and 2 bases at J; junction bases unmatched: 7. CDR3 length: 15 amino acids. CDR1 is SNHLY, CDR2 FYNNEI, per germline. CDR3 region: CASSGLLRGQETQYF. The CDR3 coding sequence is TGTGCCAGCAGTGGATTATTGCGGGGGCAAGAGACCCAGTACTTC.

The chain is built from TRBV6-2 or TRBV6-3 and TRBJ1-5; weak D call: TRBD1 (6 bases). The CDR3 sequence is 15 residues long. V lost 6 bases, J lost 0 bases, and 12 bases lay in between. The germline gives CDR1 MNHEY, CDR2 SVGEGT. CDR3 sequence: CASSLTGYSNQPQHF. As DNA, the CDR3 is TGTGCCAGCAGCTTAACAGGGTATAGCAATCAGCCCCAGCATTTT.

This chain links TRBV7-2 with TRBJ1-4; the match to TRBD1 covers 7 bases. Germline assignment: CDR1 SGHTA and CDR2 FQGNSA. The junction had 4 bases not matched to a gene; V was cut back by 2 bases and J by 7 bases. The CDR3 is 14 amino acids. CDR3 coding DNA: TGTGCCAGCAGCTTAATAGGGGGCAGTGAAAAACTGTTTTTT. It codes for CASSLIGGSEKLFF.

This clone was detected a few times. The chain couples TRBV19 to TRBJ2-7; 9 nucleotides match TRBD1. The trim removed 3 bases at V and 5 bases at J, leaving 8 bases unmatched. This CDR3 spans 15 amino acids. Germline V gene sequence: CDR1 LNHDA, CDR2 SQIVND (reference sequence). Here the CDR3 DNA reads TGTGCCAGTAGTATTTCCGGACAGGGGATAAACGAGCAGTACTTC. Residues: CASSISGQGINEQYF.

In this sample, this clone turned up a few times. One end of the junction varies from germline; a read error may be responsible. V usage is TRBV7-9 and J usage is TRBJ2-7; D possibly corresponds to TRBD2 (7 bases). The germline CDR1 and CDR2 sequences are SEHNR and FQNEAQ (reference sequence). The length of the CDR3 is 13 residues. The CDR3 here is CASSLAGEGEQYF. The CDR3 DNA is TGTGCCAGCAGTTTAGCAGGGGAGGGAGAGCAGTACTTC.

To note about this clone: This sample includes further DNA sequences coding for the same CDR3. The chain couples TRBV7-2 to TRBJ1-4; maybe TRBD1 (5 bases). The CDR3 is made up of 15 amino acids. The germline gives CDR1 SGHTA, CDR2 FQGNSA. V lost 5 bases and J lost 0, with 10 bases in between. The CDR3 nucleotides read TGTGCCAGCAGCCCAGGGTCTACAACTAATGAAAAACTGTTTTTT. Encoded protein: CASSPGSTTNEKLFF.

This clone was observed once. The chain is built from TRBV28 and TRBJ2-5; 8 positions match TRBD2. After removal of 8 bases from V and 6 bases from J, the junction contained 11 bases not matched to a gene. This CDR3 is 14 amino acids long. CDR1 and CDR2 from the germline V gene are MDHEN and SYDVKM. CDR3 nucleotides: TGTGCCAGCGGGGAACTAGCGGCCCTGAAGACCCAGTACTTC. Translated: CASGELAALKTQYF.

The J gene is TRBJ2-3, the V gene TRBV3-1 (or the pseudogene TRBV3-2); no clear D gene. The V end was cut by 0 bases, the J end by 0 bases, with 7 bases between. Germline lookup yields CDR1 LGHDT and CDR2 YNNKEL (reference sequence). CDR3 length: 15 amino acids. DNA of the CDR3: TGTGCCAGCAGCCAAGAGGGCCTCAGCACAGATACGCAGTATTTT. It is translated as CASSQEGLSTDTQYF.

This chain joins TRBV5-1 and TRBJ1-1; possibly TRBD1 for D (5 bases). Germline values: CDR1 SGHRS, CDR2 YFSETQ. CDR3 length: 17 residues. The ends were cut back, 4 bases at V and 3 bases at J, with 22 bases in the middle. CDR3 sequence reads: CASSPWGVDGVDTEAFF. The CDR3 DNA follows: TGCGCCAGCAGCCCGTGGGGGGTTGACGGGGTGGACACTGAAGCTTTCTTT.

This clone occurred a few times. The rearrangement joins TRBV6-2 or TRBV6-3 to TRBJ2-7; D is unclear. Looked up from germline, CDR1 is MNHEY and CDR2 is SVGEGT. The CDR3 is 15 amino acids. V was pared by 3 bases and J by 7 bases, with 19 bases between. The CDR3 region has the DNA TGTGCCAGCAGTTATTTGGTGGGGTTCCCTACGGAGCAGTACTTC. This translates into CASSYLVGFPTEQYF.

The V gene is TRBV24-1, the J gene TRBJ2-2; D call uncertain. Germline lookup yields CDR1 KGHDR and CDR2 SFDVKD. Trimming cost V 9 bases and J 2 bases, with 9 bases left between them. The CDR3 covers 13 residues. CDR3 nucleotide sequence: TGTGCCACCTTCGGCGGAAACACCGGGGAGCTGTTTTTT. Translated, it gives CATFGGNTGELFF.

This clone was detected once. J is TRBJ2-7 and V is TRBV7-9; 10 positions match TRBD2. V shed 5 bases, J shed 0 bases, and the junction held 7 bases outside the gene matches. This CDR3 region has 16 residues. Germline V gene data show CDR1 as SEHNR and CDR2 as FQNEAQ (reference sequence). CDR3 amino acids: CASSLSLAGASYEQYF. CDR3 nucleotides: TGTGCCAGCAGCCTCTCCCTAGCGGGGGCCTCCTACGAGCAGTACTTC.

The CDR3 bases are TGCAGCGTCCGTGATGACAGATCCTACGAGCAGTACTTC. Protein: CSVRDDRSYEQYF. The chain carries TRBV29-1 and TRBJ2-7, with D tentatively TRBD1 (5 bases). CDR3 length equals 13 residues. Trimming pared 6 bases from V and 1 base from J, leaving 13 bases between. The V gene's germline CDR1 is SQVTM and CDR2 ANQGSEA.

The chain joins TRBV6-2 or TRBV6-3 to TRBJ2-7, with TRBD1 identical over 11 bases. Unmatched junction bases numbered 5, after V lost 4 bases and J lost 6 bases. The CDR3 loop spans 14 amino acids. Germline CDR1 is MNHEY and CDR2 is SVGEGT. The CDR3 is CASSWDRGSREQYF. CDR3 bases: TGTGCCAGCAGTTGGGACAGGGGGTCGCGCGAGCAGTACTTC.

The rearrangement links TRBV4-3 to TRBJ2-3; 7 bases are shared with TRBD2. Germline trimming cut 1 base from V and 2 bases from J; bases unmatched to any gene: 9. The CDR3 is 17 amino acids. Germline CDR1 LGHNA, CDR2 YSLEER. CDR3 sequence (DNA): TGCGCCAGCAGCCAAGTGTTGCCTAGCGGAGCCACAGATACGCAGTATTTT. Its protein product is CASSQVLPSGATDTQYF.

For the CDR3, the DNA is TGTGCCAGCTCGCCTAACAGGGGGCTAGGCTATGGCTACACCTTC. Amino acid sequence: CASSPNRGLGYGYTF. This chain connects TRBV18 to TRBJ1-2; 9 bases agree with TRBD1. The CDR3 length is 15 residues. Looked up from germline, CDR1 is KGHSH and CDR2 is LQKENI. V was clipped by 6 bases and J by 4 bases; unmatched bases: 9.

The chain combines TRBV6-5 with TRBJ1-1; a possible D gene is TRBD1 (6 bases). Germline-derived CDR1 and CDR2 are MNHEY and SVGAGI. The CDR3 runs 14 residues. V lost 6 bases to trimming and J lost 1 base, with 12 bases between them. The CDR3 DNA reads TGTGCCAGCAGGGGGGACAAAGAGAACACTGAAGCTTTCTTT. This codes for CASRGDKENTEAFF.

The chain carries TRBV6-5 and TRBJ1-1; D may be TRBD1 (6 bases). From germline, CDR1 is MNHEY and CDR2 SVGAGI. CDR3 length: 16 amino acids. V was pared by 2 bases and J by 2 bases, with 15 bases between. The CDR3 spells CASSYRWQGYNTEAFF. In DNA form, the CDR3 reads TGTGCCAGCAGTTACAGGTGGCAGGGGTACAACACTGAAGCTTTCTTT.

The J gene is TRBJ2-1, the V gene TRBV2; D remains ambiguous. The CDR3 has 15 amino acids. Germline CDR1 reads SNHLY; CDR2 reads FYNNEI. Trimming removed 6 bases at V and 9 bases at J, with 21 bases between. The CDR3 region is CASRRTSPSYGEQFF. The CDR3 region has the DNA TGTGCCAGCAGACGTACTTCACCCTCCTACGGTGAGCAGTTCTTC.

This clone was observed a single time. The rearrangement uses TRBV7-2 and TRBJ1-2; D call uncertain. The V and J ends lost 1 base and 1 base respectively, with 10 bases between them. This CDR3 comprises 15 residues. Germline assignment: CDR1 SGHTA and CDR2 FQGNSA. The CDR3 sequence is CASSLEISNNYGYTF. The CDR3 DNA reads as TGTGCCAGCAGCTTAGAGATCTCTAATAACTATGGCTACACCTTC.

This sequence joins TRBV10-1 and TRBJ2-1, with D perhaps TRBD1 (6 bases). The CDR3 extends over 15 amino acids. Germline CDR1 WNHNN, CDR2 SYGVQD (reference sequence). V shed 5 bases and J shed 0 bases, with 11 bases lying between them. The CDR3 region is CASSYDRSSYNEQFF. The CDR3 nucleotides read TGCGCCAGCAGTTATGACAGGAGCTCCTACAATGAGCAGTTCTTC.

The chain links TRBV28 to TRBJ1-3; tentatively, D is TRBD1 (5 bases). The CDR3 sequence is 14 residues long. V lost 6 bases to trimming and J lost 2 bases, with 11 bases between them. The germline V gene encodes CDR1 MDHEN and CDR2 SYDVKM. The CDR3 DNA sequence: TGTGCCAGCAGCCCAGGGAAGGCTGGAAACACCATATATTTT. Its protein product is CASSPGKAGNTIYF.